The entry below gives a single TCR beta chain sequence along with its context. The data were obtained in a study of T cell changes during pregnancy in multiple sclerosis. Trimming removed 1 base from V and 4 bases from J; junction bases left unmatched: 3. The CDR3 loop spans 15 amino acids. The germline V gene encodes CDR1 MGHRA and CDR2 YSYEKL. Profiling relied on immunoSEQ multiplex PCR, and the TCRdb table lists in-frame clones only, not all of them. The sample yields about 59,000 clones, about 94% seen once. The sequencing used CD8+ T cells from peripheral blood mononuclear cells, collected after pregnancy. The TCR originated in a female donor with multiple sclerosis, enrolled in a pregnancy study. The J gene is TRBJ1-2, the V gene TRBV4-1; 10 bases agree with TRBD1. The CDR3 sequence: CASSQGTGGSYGYTF. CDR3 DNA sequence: TGCGCCAGCAGCCAAGGGACAGGGGGGAGCTATGGCTACACCTTC.